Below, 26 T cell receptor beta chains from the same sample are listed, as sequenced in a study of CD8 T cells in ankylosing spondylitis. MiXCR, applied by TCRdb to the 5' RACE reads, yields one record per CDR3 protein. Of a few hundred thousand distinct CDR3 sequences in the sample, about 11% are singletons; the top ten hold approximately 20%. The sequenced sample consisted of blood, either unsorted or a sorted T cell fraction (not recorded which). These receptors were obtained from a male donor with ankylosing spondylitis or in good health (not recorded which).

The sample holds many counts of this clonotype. CDR3 sequence (DNA): TGTGCCAGCAGCTCCTTAAGGATGGGGGTTTGTACTTGTCCGGGTACTGGAGAGACCCAGTACTTC. Protein sequence: CASSSLRMGVCTCPGTGETQYF. V usage is TRBV7-1 and J usage is TRBJ2-5; D assignment may be TRBD1 or TRBD2 (5 bases each). TRBV7-1 is noted as an ORF with a role that remains uncertain. The V end lost 3 bases, the J end lost 4 bases, and 36 bases lay between the germline ends. This CDR3 is 22 amino acids long.

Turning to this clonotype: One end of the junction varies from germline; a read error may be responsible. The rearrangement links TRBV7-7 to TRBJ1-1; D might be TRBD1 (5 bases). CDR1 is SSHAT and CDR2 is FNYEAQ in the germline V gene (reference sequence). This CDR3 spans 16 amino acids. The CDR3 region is CASNHAPGPEDTEAFF. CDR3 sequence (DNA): TGTGCTAGCAACCACGCCCCGGGACCAGAGGACACTGAAGCTTTCTTT.

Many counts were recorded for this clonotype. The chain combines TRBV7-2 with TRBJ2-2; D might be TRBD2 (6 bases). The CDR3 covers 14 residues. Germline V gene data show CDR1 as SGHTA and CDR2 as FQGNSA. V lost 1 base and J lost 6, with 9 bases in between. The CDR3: CASSLDSGAGELFF. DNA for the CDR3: TGTGCCAGCAGCTTAGATTCGGGGGCCGGGGAGCTGTTTTTT.

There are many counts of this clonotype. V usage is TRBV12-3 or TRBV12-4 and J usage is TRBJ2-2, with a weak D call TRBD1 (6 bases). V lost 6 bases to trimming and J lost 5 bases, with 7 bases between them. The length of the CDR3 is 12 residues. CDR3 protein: CASSQGTGELFF. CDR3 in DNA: TGTGCCAGCAGCCAGGGGACCGGGGAGCTGTTTTTT.

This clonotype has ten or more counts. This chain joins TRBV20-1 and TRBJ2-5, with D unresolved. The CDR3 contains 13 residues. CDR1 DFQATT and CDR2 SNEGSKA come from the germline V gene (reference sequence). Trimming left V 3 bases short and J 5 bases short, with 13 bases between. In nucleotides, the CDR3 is TGCAGTGCTAGTCTTCACGGGTGGGAGACCCAGTACTTC. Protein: CSASLHGWETQYF.

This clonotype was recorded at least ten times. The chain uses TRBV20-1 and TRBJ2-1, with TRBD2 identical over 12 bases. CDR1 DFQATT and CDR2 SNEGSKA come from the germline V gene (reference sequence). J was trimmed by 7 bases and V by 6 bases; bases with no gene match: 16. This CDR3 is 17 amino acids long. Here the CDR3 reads CSATTAASSGGANEQFF. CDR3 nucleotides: TGCAGTGCAACAACCGCTGCTTCTAGCGGGGGGGCAAATGAGCAGTTCTTC.

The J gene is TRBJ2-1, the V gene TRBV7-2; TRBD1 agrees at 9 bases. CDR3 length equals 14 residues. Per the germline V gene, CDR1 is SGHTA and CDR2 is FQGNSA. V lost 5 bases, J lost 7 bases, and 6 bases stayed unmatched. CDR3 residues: CASSLRDRANEQFF. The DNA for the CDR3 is TGTGCCAGCAGCCTAAGGGACAGGGCAAATGAGCAGTTCTTC.

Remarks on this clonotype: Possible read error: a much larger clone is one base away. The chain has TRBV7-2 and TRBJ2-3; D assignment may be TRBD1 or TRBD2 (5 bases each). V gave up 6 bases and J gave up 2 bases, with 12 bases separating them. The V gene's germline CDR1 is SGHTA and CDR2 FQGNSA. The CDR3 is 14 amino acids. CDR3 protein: CASRPGATTDTQYF. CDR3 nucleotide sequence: TGTGCCAGCAGACCCGGGGCTACCACAGATACGCAGTATTTT. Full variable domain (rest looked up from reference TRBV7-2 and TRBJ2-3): GAGVSQSPSNKVTEKGKDVELRCDPISGHTALYWYRQSLGQGLEFLIYFQGNSAPDKSGLPSDRFSAERTGGSVSTLTIQRTQQEDSAVYLCASRPGATTDTQYFGPGTRLTVL.

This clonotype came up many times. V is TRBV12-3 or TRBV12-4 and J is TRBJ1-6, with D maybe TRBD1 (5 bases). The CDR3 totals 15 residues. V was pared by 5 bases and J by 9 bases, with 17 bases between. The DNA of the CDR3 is TGTGCCAGCAGTCCCGGGGTCACCGGGGGTTCACCCCTCCACTTT. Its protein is CASSPGVTGGSPLHF.

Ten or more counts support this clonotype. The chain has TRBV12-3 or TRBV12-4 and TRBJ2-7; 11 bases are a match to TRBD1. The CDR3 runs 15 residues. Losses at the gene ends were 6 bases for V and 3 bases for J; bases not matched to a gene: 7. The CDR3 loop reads CASRPGTGGFYEQYF. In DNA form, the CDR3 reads TGTGCCAGCAGACCCGGGACAGGGGGATTCTACGAGCAGTACTTC.

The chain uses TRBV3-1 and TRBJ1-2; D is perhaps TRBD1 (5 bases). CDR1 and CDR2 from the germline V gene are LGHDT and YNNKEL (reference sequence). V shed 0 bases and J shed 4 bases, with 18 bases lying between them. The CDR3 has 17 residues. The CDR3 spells CASSQESGTVVLYGYTF. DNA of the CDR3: TGTGCCAGCAGCCAAGAGAGTGGGACGGTCGTCCTCTATGGCTACACCTTC.

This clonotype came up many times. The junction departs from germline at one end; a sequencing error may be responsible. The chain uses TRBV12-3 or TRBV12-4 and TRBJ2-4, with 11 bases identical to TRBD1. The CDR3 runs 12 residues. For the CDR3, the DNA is TGTGCCAGCAGCCAAGGAACGGGACAGGGGGACTTC. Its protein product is CASSQGTGQGDF.

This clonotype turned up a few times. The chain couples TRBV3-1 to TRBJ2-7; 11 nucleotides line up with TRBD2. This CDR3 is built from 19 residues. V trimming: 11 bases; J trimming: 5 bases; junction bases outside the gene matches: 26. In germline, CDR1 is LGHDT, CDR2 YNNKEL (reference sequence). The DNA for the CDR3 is TGTGCCTGCTGTTTCCGGGGGGGGTCACTAGCGGGGGACAACAACGAGCAGTACTTC. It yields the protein CACCFRGGSLAGDNNEQYF.

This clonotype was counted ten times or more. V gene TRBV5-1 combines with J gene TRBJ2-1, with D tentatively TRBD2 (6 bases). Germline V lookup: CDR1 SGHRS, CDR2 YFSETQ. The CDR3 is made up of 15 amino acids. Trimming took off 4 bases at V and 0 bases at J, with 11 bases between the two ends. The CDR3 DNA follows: TGCGCCAGCAGCACGGACGGGGGCTCCTACAATGAGCAGTTCTTC. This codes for CASSTDGGSYNEQFF.

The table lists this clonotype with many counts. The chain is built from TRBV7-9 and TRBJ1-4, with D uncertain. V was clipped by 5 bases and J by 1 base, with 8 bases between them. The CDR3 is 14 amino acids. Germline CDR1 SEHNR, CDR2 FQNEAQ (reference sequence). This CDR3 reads CASSPTQTNEKLFF. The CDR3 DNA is TGTGCCAGCAGCCCCACTCAAACTAATGAAAAACTGTTTTTT. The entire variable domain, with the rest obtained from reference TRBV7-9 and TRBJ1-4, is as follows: DTGVSQNPRHKITKRGQNVTFRCDPISEHNRLYWYRQTLGQGPEFLTYFQNEAQLEKSRLLSDRFSAERPKGSFSTLEIQRTEQGDSAMYLCASSPTQTNEKLFFGSGTQLSVL.

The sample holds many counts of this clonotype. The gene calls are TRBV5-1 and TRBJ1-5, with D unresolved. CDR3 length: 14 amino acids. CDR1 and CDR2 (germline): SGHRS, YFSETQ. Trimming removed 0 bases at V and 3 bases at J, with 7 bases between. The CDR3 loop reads CASSLEGNNQPQHF. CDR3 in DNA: TGCGCCAGCAGCTTGGAAGGAAACAATCAGCCCCAGCATTTT. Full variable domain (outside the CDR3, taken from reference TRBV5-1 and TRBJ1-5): KAGVTQTPRYLIKTRGQQVTLSCSPISGHRSVSWYQQTPGQGLQFLFEYFSETQRNKGNFPGRFSGRQFSNSRSEMNVSTLELGDSALYLCASSLEGNNQPQHFGDGTRLSIL.

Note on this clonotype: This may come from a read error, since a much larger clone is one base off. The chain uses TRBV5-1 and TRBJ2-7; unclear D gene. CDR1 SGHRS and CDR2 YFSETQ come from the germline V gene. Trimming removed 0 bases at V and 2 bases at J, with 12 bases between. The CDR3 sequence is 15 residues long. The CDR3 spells CASSLDSLFAYEQYF. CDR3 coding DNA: TGCGCCAGCAGCTTGGACAGCCTATTTGCCTACGAGCAGTACTTC.

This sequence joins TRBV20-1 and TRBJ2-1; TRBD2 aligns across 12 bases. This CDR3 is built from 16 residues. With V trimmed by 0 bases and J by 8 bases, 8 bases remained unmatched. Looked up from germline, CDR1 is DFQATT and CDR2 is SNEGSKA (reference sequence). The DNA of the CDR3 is TGCAGTGCTAGAGATAAGGCTAGCGGGGGGGGGCATGAGCAGTTCTTC. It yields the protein CSARDKASGGGHEQFF.

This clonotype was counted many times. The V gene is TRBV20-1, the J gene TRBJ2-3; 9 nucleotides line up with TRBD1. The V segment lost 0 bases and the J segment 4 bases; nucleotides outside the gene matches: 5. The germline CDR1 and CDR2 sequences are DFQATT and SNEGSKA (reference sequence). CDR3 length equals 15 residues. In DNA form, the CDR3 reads TGCAGTGCTAGAGATGGGGGACAGGGTTCAGATACGCAGTATTTT. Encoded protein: CSARDGGQGSDTQYF.

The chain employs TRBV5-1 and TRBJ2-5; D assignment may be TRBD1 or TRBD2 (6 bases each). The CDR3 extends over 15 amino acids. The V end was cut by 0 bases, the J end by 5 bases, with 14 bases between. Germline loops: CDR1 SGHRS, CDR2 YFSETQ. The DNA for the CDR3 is TGCGCCAGCAGCTTGGTCGGGGGCGTAGCGGAGACCCAGTACTTC. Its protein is CASSLVGGVAETQYF.

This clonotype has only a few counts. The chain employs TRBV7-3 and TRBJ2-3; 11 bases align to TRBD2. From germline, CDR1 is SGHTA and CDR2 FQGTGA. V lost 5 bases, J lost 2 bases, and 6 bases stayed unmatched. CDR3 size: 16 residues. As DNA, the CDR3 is TGTGCCAGCAGCCTATCTAGCGGGGGGAACACAGATACGCAGTATTTT. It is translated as CASSLSSGGNTDTQYF.

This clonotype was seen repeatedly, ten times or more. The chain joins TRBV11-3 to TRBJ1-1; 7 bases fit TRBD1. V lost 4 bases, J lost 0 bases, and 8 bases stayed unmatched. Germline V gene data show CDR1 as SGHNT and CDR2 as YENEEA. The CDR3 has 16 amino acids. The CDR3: CASSSTGVKMNTEAFF. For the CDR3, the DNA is TGTGCCAGCAGCTCAACAGGGGTTAAGATGAACACTGAAGCTTTCTTT. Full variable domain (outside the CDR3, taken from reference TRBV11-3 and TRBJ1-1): EAGVVQSPRYKIIEKKQPVAFWCNPISGHNTLYWYLQNLGQGPELLIRYENEEAVDDSQLPKDRFSAERLKGVDSTLKIQPAELGDSAVYLCASSSTGVKMNTEAFFGQGTRLTVV.

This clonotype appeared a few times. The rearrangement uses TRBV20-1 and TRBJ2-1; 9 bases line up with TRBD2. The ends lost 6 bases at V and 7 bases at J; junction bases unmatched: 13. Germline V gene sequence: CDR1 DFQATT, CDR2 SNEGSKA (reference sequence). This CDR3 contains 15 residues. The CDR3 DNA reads TGCAGTGCCCAAAGAATAGCGGGGGCGAGGAATGAGCAGTTCTTC. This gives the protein CSAQRIAGARNEQFF.

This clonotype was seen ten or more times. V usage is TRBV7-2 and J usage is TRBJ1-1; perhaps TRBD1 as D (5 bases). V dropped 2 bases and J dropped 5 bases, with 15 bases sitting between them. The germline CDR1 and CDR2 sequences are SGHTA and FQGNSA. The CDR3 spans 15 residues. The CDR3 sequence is CASSLFRGNWTEAFF. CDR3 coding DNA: TGTGCCAGCAGCTTATTTCGGGGGAATTGGACTGAAGCTTTCTTT. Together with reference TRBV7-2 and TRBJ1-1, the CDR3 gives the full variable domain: GAGVSQSPSNKVTEKGKDVELRCDPISGHTALYWYRQSLGQGLEFLIYFQGNSAPDKSGLPSDRFSAERTGGSVSTLTIQRTQQEDSAVYLCASSLFRGNWTEAFFGQGTRLTVV.

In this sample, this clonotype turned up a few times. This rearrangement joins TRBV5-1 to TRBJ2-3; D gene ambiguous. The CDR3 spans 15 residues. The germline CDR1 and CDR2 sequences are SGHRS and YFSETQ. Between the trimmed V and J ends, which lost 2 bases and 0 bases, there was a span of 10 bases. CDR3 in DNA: TGCGCCAGCAGCTTTACAGAACCTAGCACAGATACGCAGTATTTT. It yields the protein CASSFTEPSTDTQYF.

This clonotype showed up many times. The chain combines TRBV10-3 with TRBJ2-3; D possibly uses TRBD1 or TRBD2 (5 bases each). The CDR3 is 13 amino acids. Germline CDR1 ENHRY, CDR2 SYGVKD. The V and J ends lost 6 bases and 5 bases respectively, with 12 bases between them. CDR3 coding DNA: TGTGCCATCAGGTCCCGAGGGGAAGATACGCAGTATTTT. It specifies CAIRSRGEDTQYF.